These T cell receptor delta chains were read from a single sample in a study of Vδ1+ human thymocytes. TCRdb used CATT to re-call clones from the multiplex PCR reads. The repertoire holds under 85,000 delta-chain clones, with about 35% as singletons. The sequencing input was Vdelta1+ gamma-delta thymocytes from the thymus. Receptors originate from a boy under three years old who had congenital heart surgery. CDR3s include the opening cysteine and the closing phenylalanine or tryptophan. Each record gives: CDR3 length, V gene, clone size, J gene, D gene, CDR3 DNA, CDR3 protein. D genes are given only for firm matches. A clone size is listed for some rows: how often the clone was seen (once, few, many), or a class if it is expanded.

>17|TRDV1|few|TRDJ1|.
TGTGCTCTTGGGGAGCCTCTGTGGAGGAGGATACATAGTAAACTCATCTTT
CALGEPLWRRIHSKLIF
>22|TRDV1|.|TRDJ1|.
TGTGCTCTTGGGGAACGAGTCCTGTCCTTTGGGGGTATCGGCCTGTACACCGATAAACTCATCTTT
CALGERVLSFGGIGLYTDKLIF
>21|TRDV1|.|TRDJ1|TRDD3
TGTGCTCTTGGGGAACAAACCAATATCCTGAGAAGACTGGGGGAGACCGATAAACTCATCTTT
CALGEQTNILRRLGETDKLIF
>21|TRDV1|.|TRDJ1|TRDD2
TGTGCTCTTGGGGACCCTTCCTACAGTGAATGGGGACGCGGCCACACCGATAAACTCATCTTT
CALGDPSYSEWGRGHTDKLIF
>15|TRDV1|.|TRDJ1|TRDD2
TGTGCTCTTGGGGAGCCTTCCTCCCGGATGCCTAAACTCATCTTT
CALGEPSSRMPKLIF
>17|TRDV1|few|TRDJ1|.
TGTGCTCTTGGGGAACCATCATCCCTTAGCCCCACCGATAAACTCATCTTT
CALGEPSSLSPTDKLIF
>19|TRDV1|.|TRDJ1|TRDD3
TGTGCTCTCAGAAGTCTCCCTGGACTGGGGGATTACACCCCGGGGAAACTCATCTTT
CALRSLPGLGDYTPGKLIF
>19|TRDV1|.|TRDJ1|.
TGTGCTCTTGGGAAAGCTTCTGCTGGGGATGCCGGAGGTCGAGTTGGACTCATCTTT
CALGKASAGDAGGRVGLIF
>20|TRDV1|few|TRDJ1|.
TGTGCTCTTGGGGAGCCTCAGGCCTACGGCCAACTCCTAAACACCGATAAACTCATCTTT
CALGEPQAYGQLLNTDKLIF
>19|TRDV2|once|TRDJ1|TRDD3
TGTGCCTGTGGACACCCTTTACTGGGGGATACGCTTAGGTCCGATAAACTCATCTTT
CACGHPLLGDTLRSDKLIF
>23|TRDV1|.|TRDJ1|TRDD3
TGTGCTCTTGGGGAACCGACTTCCCAACCCCGACTGGGGGACACCCTTTACACCGATAAACTCATCTTT
CALGEPTSQPRLGDTLYTDKLIF
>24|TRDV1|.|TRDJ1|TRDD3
TGTGCTCTTGGGGAAGGGACTCGCTCCTACGACTGGGGGACAATGGGGGATTACACCGATAAACTCATCTTT
CALGEGTRSYDWGTMGDYTDKLIF
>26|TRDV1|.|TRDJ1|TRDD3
TGCGCTCTTGGGGATACTGGGAGGGCCCGCAACCTCACTGGTACTGGGGGATCTCCGTACACCGATAAACTCATCTTT
CALGDTGRARNLTGTGGSPYTDKLIF